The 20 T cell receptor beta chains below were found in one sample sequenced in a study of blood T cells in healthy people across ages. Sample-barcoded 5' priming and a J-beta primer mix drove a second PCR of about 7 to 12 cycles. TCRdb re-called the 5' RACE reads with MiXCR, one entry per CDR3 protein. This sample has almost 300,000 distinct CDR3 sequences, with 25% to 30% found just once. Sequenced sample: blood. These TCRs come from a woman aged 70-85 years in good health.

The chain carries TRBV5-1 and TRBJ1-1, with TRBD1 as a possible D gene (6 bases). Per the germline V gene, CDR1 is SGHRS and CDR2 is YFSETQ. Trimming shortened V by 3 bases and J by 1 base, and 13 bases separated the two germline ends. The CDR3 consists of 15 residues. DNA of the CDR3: TGCGCCAGCAGCTCCCGGACAGAGTCGAACACTGAAGCTTTCTTT. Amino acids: CASSSRTESNTEAFF.

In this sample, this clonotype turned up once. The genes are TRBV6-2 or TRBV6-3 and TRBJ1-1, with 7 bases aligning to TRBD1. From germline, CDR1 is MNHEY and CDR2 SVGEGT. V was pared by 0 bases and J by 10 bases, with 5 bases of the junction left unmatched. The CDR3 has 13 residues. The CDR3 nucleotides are TGTGCCAGCAGTTACTCAGCAGGGGGTGTAGCTTTCTTT. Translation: CASSYSAGGVAFF.

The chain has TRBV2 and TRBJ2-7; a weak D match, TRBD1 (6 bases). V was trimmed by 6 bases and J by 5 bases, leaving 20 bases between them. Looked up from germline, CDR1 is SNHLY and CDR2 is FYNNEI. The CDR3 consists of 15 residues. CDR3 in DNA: TGTGCCAGCAGCGAAACAGGGTCTCCGAGCGACGAGCAGTACTTC. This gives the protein CASSETGSPSDEQYF.

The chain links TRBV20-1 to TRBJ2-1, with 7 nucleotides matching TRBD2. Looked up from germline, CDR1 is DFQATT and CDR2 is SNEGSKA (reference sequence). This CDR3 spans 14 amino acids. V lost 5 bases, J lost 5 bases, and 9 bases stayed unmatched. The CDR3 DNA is TGCAGTGCTGCCCGGGCGGGAGTCAACAATGAGCAGTTCTTC. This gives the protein CSAARAGVNNEQFF.

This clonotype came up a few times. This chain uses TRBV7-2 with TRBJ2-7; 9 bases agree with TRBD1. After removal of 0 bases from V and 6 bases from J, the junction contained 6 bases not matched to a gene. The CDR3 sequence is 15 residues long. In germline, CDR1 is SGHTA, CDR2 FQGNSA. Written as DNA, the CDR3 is TGTGCCAGCAGCTTAGCGGGACAGGGAACGAGCGAGCAGTACTTC. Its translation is CASSLAGQGTSEQYF.

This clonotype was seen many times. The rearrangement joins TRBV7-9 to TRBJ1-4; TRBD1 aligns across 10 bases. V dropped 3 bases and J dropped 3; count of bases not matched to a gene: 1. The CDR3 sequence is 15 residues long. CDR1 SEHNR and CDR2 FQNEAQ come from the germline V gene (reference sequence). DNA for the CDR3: TGTGCCAGCAGCTTCGGACAGGGGGCTAATGAAAAACTGTTTTTT. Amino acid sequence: CASSFGQGANEKLFF.

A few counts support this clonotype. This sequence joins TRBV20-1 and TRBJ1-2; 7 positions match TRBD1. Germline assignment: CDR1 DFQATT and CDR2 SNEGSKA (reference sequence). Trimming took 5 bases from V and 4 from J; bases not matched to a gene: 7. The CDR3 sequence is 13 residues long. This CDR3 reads CSAAPGQRYGYTF. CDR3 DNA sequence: TGCAGTGCTGCCCCGGGACAGCGCTATGGCTACACCTTC.

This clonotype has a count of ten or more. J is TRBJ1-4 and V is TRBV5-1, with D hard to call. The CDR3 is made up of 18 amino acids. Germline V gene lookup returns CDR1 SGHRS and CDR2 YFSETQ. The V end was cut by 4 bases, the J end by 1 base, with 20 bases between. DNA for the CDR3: TGCGCCAGCAGCCCTGCTCCCGATTGGTTCCAAACTAATGAAAAACTGTTTTTT. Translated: CASSPAPDWFQTNEKLFF. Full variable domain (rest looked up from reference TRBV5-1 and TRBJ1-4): KAGVTQTPRYLIKTRGQQVTLSCSPISGHRSVSWYQQTPGQGLQFLFEYFSETQRNKGNFPGRFSGRQFSNSRSEMNVSTLELGDSALYLCASSPAPDWFQTNEKLFFGSGTQLSVL.

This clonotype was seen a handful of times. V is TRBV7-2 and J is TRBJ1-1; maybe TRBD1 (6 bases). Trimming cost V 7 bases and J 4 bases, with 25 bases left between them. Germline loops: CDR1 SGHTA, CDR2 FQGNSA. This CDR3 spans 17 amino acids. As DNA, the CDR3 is TGTGCCAGCACCCCCGACACAGGGCGTCTAAAAGGCACTGAAGCTTTCTTT. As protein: CASTPDTGRLKGTEAFF.

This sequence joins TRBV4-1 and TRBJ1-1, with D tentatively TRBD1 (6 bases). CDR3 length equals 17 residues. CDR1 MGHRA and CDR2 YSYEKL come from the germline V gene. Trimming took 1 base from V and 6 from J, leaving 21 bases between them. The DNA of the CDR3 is TGCGCCAGCAGCCAAGGCGGTCGGGACACGGCTCGGGCTGAAGCTTTCTTT. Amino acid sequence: CASSQGGRDTARAEAFF.

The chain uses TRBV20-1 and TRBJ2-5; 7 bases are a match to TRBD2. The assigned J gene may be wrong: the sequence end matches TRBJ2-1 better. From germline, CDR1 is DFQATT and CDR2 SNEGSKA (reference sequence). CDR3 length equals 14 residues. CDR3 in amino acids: CSAINWLAVNEQFF. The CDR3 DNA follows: TGCAGTGCAATAAACTGGCTAGCGGTTAATGAGCAGTTCTTC.

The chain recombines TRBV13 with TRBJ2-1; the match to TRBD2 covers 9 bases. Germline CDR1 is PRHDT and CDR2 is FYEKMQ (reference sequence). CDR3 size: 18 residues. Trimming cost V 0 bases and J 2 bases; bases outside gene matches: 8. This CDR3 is CASSLGLRTSEAYNEQFF. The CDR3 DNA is TGTGCCAGCAGCTTAGGCCTCCGGACTAGCGAGGCCTACAATGAGCAGTTCTTC.

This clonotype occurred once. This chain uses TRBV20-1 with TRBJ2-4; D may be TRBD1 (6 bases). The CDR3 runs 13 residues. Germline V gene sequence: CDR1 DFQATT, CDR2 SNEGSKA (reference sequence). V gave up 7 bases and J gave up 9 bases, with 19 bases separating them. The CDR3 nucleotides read TGCAGTGTTCCGAAGGATGTAGGGGGCATTCAGTACTTC. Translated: CSVPKDVGGIQYF.

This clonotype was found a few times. The CDR3 DNA follows: TGTGCCAGCAGCCGCCTCTCTGACACTGAAGCTTTCTTT. It codes for CASSRLSDTEAFF. The chain carries TRBV3-1 and TRBJ1-1; the D is unclear. The germline V gene encodes CDR1 LGHDT and CDR2 YNNKEL (reference sequence). This CDR3 has 13 residues. V lost 4 bases, J lost 3 bases, and 9 bases lay in between. Together with reference TRBV3-1 and TRBJ1-1, the CDR3 gives the full variable domain: DTAVSQTPKYLVTQMGNDKSIKCEQNLGHDTMYWYKQDSKKFLKIMFSYNNKELIINETVPNRFSPKSPDKAHLNLHINSLELGDSAVYFCASSRLSDTEAFFGQGTRLTVV.

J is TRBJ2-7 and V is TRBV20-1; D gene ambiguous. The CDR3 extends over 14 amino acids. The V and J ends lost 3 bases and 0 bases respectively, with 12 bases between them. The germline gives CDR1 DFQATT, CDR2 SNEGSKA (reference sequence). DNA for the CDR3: TGCAGTGCTAGCGAGCGCATATCCTCCTACGAGCAGTACTTC. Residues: CSASERISSYEQYF.

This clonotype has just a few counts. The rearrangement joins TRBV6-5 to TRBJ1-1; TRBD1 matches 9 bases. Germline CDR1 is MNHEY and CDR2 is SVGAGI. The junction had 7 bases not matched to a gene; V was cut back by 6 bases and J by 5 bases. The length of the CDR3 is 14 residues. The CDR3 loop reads CASSGGQGETEAFF. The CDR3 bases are TGTGCCAGCAGCGGGGGACAGGGTGAGACTGAAGCTTTCTTT.

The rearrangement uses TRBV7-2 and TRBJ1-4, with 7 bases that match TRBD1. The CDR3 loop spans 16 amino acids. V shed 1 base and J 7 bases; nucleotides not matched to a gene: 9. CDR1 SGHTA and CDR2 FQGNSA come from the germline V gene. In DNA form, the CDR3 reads TGTGCCAGCAGCTTAGGCCCGGACAGGAGGGGTGAAAAACTGTTTTTT. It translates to CASSLGPDRRGEKLFF.

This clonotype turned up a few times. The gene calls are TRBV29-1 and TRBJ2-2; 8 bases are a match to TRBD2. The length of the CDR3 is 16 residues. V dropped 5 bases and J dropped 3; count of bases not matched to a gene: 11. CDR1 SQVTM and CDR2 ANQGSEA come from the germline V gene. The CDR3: CSVRGLTGGDTGELFF. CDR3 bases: TGCAGCGTTAGGGGTTTAACGGGAGGGGACACCGGGGAGCTGTTTTTT.

The CDR3 DNA reads TGTGCCAGCAGGAGGGGTGTCGGGGAGCTGTTTTTT. Residues: CASRRGVGELFF. This chain uses TRBV2 with TRBJ2-2; D may match TRBD1 or TRBD2 (5 bases each). Trimming removed 6 bases from V and 7 bases from J, with 9 bases in between. Germline CDR1 and CDR2: SNHLY and FYNNEI. The CDR3 is made up of 12 amino acids.

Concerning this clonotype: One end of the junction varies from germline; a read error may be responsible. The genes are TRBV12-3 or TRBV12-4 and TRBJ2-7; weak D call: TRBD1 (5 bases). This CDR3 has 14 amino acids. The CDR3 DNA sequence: TGTGCCGGCAGTTTAGCCCAGGGCCCCTACGAGCAGTACTTC. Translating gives CAGSLAQGPYEQYF.